Shown below are 2 T cell receptor beta chains from a single sample sequenced in a study of shared clonotypes between healthy human individuals. The assay was immunoSEQ multiplex PCR, and TCRdb's table has in-frame clones only and misses some. The table has about 690,000 clones, less than 95% seen once. Source material: memory CD8+ T cells from PBMCs. The subset was: CD45RO+ cells pooled with CCR7-negative TemRA cells. These receptors were obtained from a man between 18 and 29 years old in good health. Some clones in this sample may be carry-over from other donors' samples.

This chain links TRBV10-1 with TRBJ1-5; D is ambiguous. CDR1 and CDR2 (germline): WNHNN, SYGVQD (reference sequence). The CDR3 length is 13 residues. V lost 4 bases and J 1 base, leaving 5 bases between the germline ends. The CDR3 spells CASSVGSNQPQHF. CDR3 sequence (DNA): TGCGCCAGCAGTGTAGGGAGCAATCAGCCCCAGCATTTT.

V usage is TRBV7-9 and J usage is TRBJ1-1, with no clear D. V was shortened by 4 bases and J by 3 bases, with 12 bases between the two germline ends. Germline V gene lookup returns CDR1 SEHNR and CDR2 FQNEAQ (reference sequence). The CDR3 contains 14 residues. CDR3 sequence: CASSSLSRDTEAFF. The CDR3 DNA follows: TGTGCCAGCAGCTCCTTATCGCGGGACACTGAAGCTTTCTTT.